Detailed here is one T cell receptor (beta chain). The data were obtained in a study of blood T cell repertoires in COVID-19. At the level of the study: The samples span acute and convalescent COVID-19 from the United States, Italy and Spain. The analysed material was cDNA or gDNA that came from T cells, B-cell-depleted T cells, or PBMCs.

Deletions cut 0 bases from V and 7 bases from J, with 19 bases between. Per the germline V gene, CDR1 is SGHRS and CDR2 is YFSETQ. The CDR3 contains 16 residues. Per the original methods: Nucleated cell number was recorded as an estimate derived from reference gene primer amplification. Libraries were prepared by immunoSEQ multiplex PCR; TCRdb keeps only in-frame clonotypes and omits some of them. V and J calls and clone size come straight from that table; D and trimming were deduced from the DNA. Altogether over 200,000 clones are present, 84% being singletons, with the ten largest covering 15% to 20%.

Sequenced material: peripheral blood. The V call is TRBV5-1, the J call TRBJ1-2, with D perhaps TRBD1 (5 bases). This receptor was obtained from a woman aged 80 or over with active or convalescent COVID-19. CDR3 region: CASSLAVGGSSGGYTF. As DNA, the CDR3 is TGCGCCAGCAGCTTGGCCGTGGGGGGATCCTCGGGTGGCTACACCTTC.